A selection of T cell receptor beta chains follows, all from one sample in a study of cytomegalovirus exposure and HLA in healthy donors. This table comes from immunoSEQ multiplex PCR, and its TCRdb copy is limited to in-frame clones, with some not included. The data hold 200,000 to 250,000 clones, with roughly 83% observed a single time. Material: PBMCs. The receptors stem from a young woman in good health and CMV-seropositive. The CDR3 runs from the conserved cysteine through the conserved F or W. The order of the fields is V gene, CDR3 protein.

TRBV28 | CASRTAHYQETQYF
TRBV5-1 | CASRLIAGAYSYNEQFF
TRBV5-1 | CASRSPGQGTGETQYF
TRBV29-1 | CSVGSGGYGYTF
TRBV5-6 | CASSTSGAGELFF
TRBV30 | CAWSTESGGISGANVLTF
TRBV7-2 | CASSPPGTLFYEQYF
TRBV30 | CAWSTSDLEAFF
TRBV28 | CASSAPGYEQYF
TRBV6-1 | CASSELRAGGDQPQHF
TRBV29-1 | CSVVWNTGELFF
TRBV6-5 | CASEGMNTEAFF
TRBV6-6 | CASRGDSDTQYF
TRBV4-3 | CASSQDVYSNQPQHF
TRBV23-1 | CASSQPQQGPDEKLFF
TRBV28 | CASSPAGGDIQYF
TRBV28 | CASSMGPRTEAFF
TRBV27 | CASSKGQGGSYGYTF
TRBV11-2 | CASSFGTGTFYEQYF
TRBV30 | CAWRRTDQETQYF
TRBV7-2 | CASSRDRRNTEAFF
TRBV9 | CASSPGGNEQYF
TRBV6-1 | CASCGLASSDNEQFF